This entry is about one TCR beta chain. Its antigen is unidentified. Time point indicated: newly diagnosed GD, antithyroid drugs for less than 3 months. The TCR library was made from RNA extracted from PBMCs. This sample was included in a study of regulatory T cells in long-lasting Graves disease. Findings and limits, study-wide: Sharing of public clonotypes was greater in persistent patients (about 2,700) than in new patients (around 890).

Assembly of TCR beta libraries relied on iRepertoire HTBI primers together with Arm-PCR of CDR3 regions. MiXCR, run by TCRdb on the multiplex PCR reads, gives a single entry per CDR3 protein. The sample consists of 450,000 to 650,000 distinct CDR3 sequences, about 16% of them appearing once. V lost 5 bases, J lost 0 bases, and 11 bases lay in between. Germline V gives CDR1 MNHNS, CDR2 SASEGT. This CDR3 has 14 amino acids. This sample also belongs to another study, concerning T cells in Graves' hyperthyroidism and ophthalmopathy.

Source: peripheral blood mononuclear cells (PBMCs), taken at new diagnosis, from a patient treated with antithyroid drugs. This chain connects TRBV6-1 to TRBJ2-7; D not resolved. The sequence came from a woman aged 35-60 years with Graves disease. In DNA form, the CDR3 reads TGTGCCAGCAGTCTCTTGGGGATCTCCTACGAGCAGTACTTC. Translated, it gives CASSLLGISYEQYF.